These T cell receptor beta chains were read from a single sample in a study of type 1 regulatory T cells. Each CDR3 protein is one row after TCRdb ran MiXCR on the reads. The data contain tens of thousands of distinct CDR3 sequences, roughly 50% of them seen just once; the ten biggest clones take up approximately 2%. Antigens of these TCRs are unknown. Sequences were obtained from cultured non-Tr1 T cells, either the whole culture or a sorted T cell fraction (not recorded which). Every receptor here comes from a human donor in good health. Each CDR3 is given with its conserved first and last residue. A D gene is named only where the DNA matches it firmly. Clone size is shown for a subset of rows, as once, few, many or a class of expanded clone.

>.|TRBJ1-2|TRBD1|TRBV7-9
CASSLAKGQGAYGYTF
TGTGCCAGCAGCTTAGCGAAAGGACAGGGAGCTTATGGCTACACCTTC
>few|TRBJ2-1|.|TRBV12-3/TRBV12-4
CASSLQSSYNEQFF
TGTGCCAGCAGTTTACAGAGCTCCTACAATGAGCAGTTCTTC
>few|TRBJ1-6|.|TRBV28
CASRPGRTNSPLHF
TGTGCCAGCAGGCCGGGACGTACGAATTCACCCCTCCACTTT
>.|TRBJ2-2|TRBD1|TRBV12-3/TRBV12-4
CASSAGQGRAGELFF
TGTGCCAGCAGCGCGGGACAGGGAAGAGCCGGGGAGCTGTTTTTT
>.|TRBJ1-1|.|TRBV5-1
CASSFSQSGGTEAFF
TGCGCCAGCAGCTTTTCCCAGTCCGGGGGCACTGAAGCTTTCTTT
>few|TRBJ2-5|.|TRBV7-2
CASSPSRTVGTQYF
TGTGCCAGCAGCCCGTCCAGGACAGTGGGGACCCAGTACTTC
>.|TRBJ2-2|TRBD1|TRBV5-6
CASSRDSTGELFF
TGTGCCAGCAGCCGGGACAGCACCGGGGAGCTGTTTTTT
>once|TRBJ1-1|.|TRBV10-2
CASRPWDRMESEAFF
TGCGCCAGCAGGCCGTGGGATAGGATGGAAAGTGAAGCTTTCTTT
>.|TRBJ1-2|.|TRBV20-1
CSARRQAGGPNYGYIF
TGCAGTGCTAGGAGGCAAGCCGGGGGCCCAAACTATGGCTACATCTTC
>once|TRBJ1-1|.|TRBV28
CASSLQVHVSEAFF
TGTGCCAGCAGTCTACAGGTTCACGTGTCTGAAGCTTTCTTT
>few|TRBJ2-5|TRBD2|TRBV28
CASTPGGRGQETQYF
TGTGCCAGCACCCCGGGGGGGCGGGGGCAAGAGACCCAGTACTTC
>few|TRBJ1-4|.|TRBV25-1
CASSEWGVTNEKLFF
TGTGCCAGCAGTGAATGGGGGGTAACTAATGAAAAACTGTTTTTT
>few|TRBJ2-3|.|TRBV29-1
CSVIQGADTQYF
TGCAGCGTTATACAGGGAGCAGATACGCAGTATTTT
>.|TRBJ2-7|.|TRBV12-3/TRBV12-4
CASSSTQAYEQYF
TGTGCCAGCAGCTCTACTCAGGCCTACGAGCAGTACTTC
>.|TRBJ2-3|.|TRBV6-2/TRBV6-3
CASSYPGTLPDTQYF
TGTGCCAGCAGTTACCCCGGGACTTTGCCGGATACGCAGTATTTT
>.|TRBJ1-2|.|TRBV2
CAGKRLGGNYGYTF
TGTGCCGGCAAACGACTTGGGGGGAACTATGGCTACACCTTC
>few|TRBJ2-1|TRBD2|TRBV11-2
CASRGVQRGGYNEQFF
TGTGCCAGCAGGGGGGTCCAGCGGGGGGGATACAATGAGCAGTTCTTC
>.|TRBJ1-2|TRBD1|TRBV5-5
CASSKMGQTNYGYTF
TGTGCCAGCAGCAAAATGGGACAGACTAACTATGGCTACACCTTC
>.|TRBJ2-7|TRBD1|TRBV28
CASSLAGQGSVQYF
TGTGCCAGCAGTTTAGCGGGACAGGGAAGCGTGCAGTACTTC
>few|TRBJ2-7|.|TRBV6-6
CASSWPPGTAHEQYF
TGTGCCAGCAGTTGGCCCCCCGGGACGGCTCACGAGCAGTACTTC
>.|TRBJ1-1|.|TRBV7-9
CASSLWAGSVTEAFF
TGTGCCAGCAGCTTATGGGCAGGGTCCGTTACTGAAGCTTTCTTT
>.|TRBJ1-2|.|TRBV7-2
CASSTPRGQGGGYTF
TGTGCCAGCAGCACACCACGGGGGCAGGGAGGAGGCTACACCTTC
>.|TRBJ1-1|TRBD1|TRBV30
CAWRGQGRTEAFF
TGTGCCTGGAGAGGACAGGGACGGACTGAAGCTTTCTTT
>once|TRBJ2-7|.|TRBV7-2
CASSLEWVEQYF
TGTGCCAGCAGCTTAGAGTGGGTGGAGCAGTACTTC
>few|TRBJ2-2|.|TRBV5-5
CASSTANTGELFF
TGTGCCAGCAGCACGGCAAACACCGGGGAGCTGTTTTTT
>.|TRBJ1-2|.|TRBV20-1
CSAKAGHGYTF
TGCAGTGCTAAGGCAGGGCATGGCTACACCTTC
>.|TRBJ2-5|TRBD2|TRBV20-1
CSARPVAGGLETQYF
TGCAGTGCTAGACCAGTAGCGGGGGGGCTTGAGACCCAGTACTTC
>.|TRBJ1-5|.|TRBV6-2/TRBV6-3
CASTMAGRNQPQHF
TGTGCCAGCACCATGGCAGGACGCAATCAGCCCCAGCATTTT
>.|TRBJ1-6|.|TRBV5-4
CASSFSADSPLHF
TGTGCCAGCAGCTTTAGTGCCGATTCACCCCTCCACTTT
>.|TRBJ2-1|TRBD1|TRBV5-1
CASSFLGQGYKGEQFF
TGCGCCAGCAGCTTCCTCGGACAGGGCTACAAGGGTGAGCAGTTCTTC
>.|TRBJ2-5|TRBD1|TRBV4-2
CASSQNHGQGGGTQYF
TGTGCCAGCAGCCAAAACCATGGACAGGGGGGGGGGACCCAGTACTTC
>.|TRBJ1-2|.|TRBV11-2
CASRQSTPDRHYGYTF
TGTGCCAGCAGACAATCGACCCCAGACAGACACTATGGCTACACCTTC
>.|TRBJ1-3|.|TRBV11-2
CASSWTVGSGNTIYF
TGTGCCAGCAGCTGGACAGTCGGTTCTGGAAACACCATATATTTT
>.|TRBJ2-1|.|TRBV4-1
CASSLRSIGTVNNEQFF
TGCGCCAGCAGCCTAAGATCTATAGGGACGGTAAACAATGAGCAGTTCTTC
>.|TRBJ2-3|.|TRBV20-1
CSARDISTDTQYF
TGCAGTGCTAGAGACATTAGCACAGATACGCAGTATTTT
>.|TRBJ2-1|.|TRBV11-2
CASSLGRGAGGMDEQFF
TGTGCCAGCAGCTTAGGCAGGGGGGCAGGCGGGATGGATGAGCAGTTCTTC
>.|TRBJ2-7|.|TRBV7-9
CASSLAIGSYEQYF
TGTGCCAGCAGCTTAGCCATAGGAAGCTACGAGCAGTACTTC
>.|TRBJ2-5|TRBD2|TRBV7-2
CASNYRAGRETQYF
TGTGCCAGCAACTATCGAGCGGGGCGGGAGACCCAGTACTTC
>medium-sized|TRBJ2-2|.|TRBV7-8
CASSQSAFTGELFF
TGTGCCAGCAGCCAATCGGCGTTCACCGGGGAGCTGTTTTTT
>few|TRBJ2-1|.|TRBV20-1
CGSSPNQNEQFF
TGTGGGAGTTCACCAAACCAAAATGAGCAGTTCTTC
>.|TRBJ1-4|TRBD1|TRBV18
CASSPSGFGQGLNEKLFF
TGTGCCAGCTCACCCAGCGGGTTCGGACAGGGCTTAAATGAAAAGCTGTTTTTT
>few|TRBJ1-1|.|TRBV20-1
CSASGWTGDTEAFF
TGCAGTGCTAGCGGCTGGACTGGGGACACTGAAGCTTTCTTT
>.|TRBJ1-2|.|TRBV30
CAWSGWYGYTF
TGTGCCTGGAGTGGGTGGTATGGCTACACCTTC
>.|TRBJ2-1|.|TRBV7-2
CASSLGRASEGRNEQFF
TGTGCCAGCAGCTTAGGAAGGGCTAGCGAGGGAAGGAATGAGCAGTTCTTC
>few|TRBJ2-1|TRBD2|TRBV5-1
CASSSGTRAHEQFF
TGCGCCAGCAGCTCCGGGACTAGGGCCCATGAGCAGTTCTTC
>.|TRBJ2-5|TRBD2|TRBV5-4
CASSGGLAGGRETQYF
TGTGCCAGCAGCGGTGGACTAGCGGGGGGGCGTGAGACCCAGTACTTC
>.|TRBJ2-5|TRBD1|TRBV7-9
CASSSGQTKYDQETQYF
TGTGCCAGCAGCTCGGGACAGACCAAATACGATCAAGAGACCCAGTACTTC
>.|TRBJ1-6|TRBD1|TRBV6-1
CASSEHPEQGSSYNSPLHF
TGTGCCAGCAGTGAACATCCCGAACAGGGGAGCTCCTATAATTCACCCCTCCACTTT
>.|TRBJ1-3|TRBD1|TRBV7-8
CASSQDRVGNTIYF
TGTGCCAGCAGCCAAGACAGGGTTGGAAACACCATATATTTT
>.|TRBJ2-1|.|TRBV27
CASRTLVGAYNEQFF
TGTGCCAGCAGGACTCTAGTGGGGGCCTACAATGAGCAGTTCTTC
>.|TRBJ2-3|.|TRBV7-2
CASSPETWADTQYF
TGTGCCAGCAGCCCGGAAACGTGGGCAGATACGCAGTATTTT
>.|TRBJ1-2|.|TRBV7-9
CASSFGEGNNYGYTF
TGTGCCAGCAGCTTTGGGGAGGGTAACAACTATGGCTACACCTTC
>.|TRBJ1-5|.|TRBV7-9
CASPGGRSNQPQHF
TGTGCCAGCCCGGGGGGTAGAAGCAATCAGCCCCAGCATTTT
>.|TRBJ2-1|TRBD2|TRBV27
CASSSRRGGNEQFF
TGTGCCAGCAGTTCACGGCGGGGGGGTAATGAGCAGTTCTTC
>many|TRBJ2-1|.|TRBV3-1
CASSQGGVRPNEQFF
TGTGCCAGCAGCCAAGGTGGGGTTAGGCCCAATGAGCAGTTCTTC
>once|TRBJ2-2|.|TRBV4-3
CASSPTPGANTGELFF
TGCGCCAGCAGCCCGACCCCGGGAGCGAACACCGGGGAGCTGTTTTTT
>few|TRBJ1-2|.|TRBV6-9
CASKGPWDGYTF
TGTGCCAGCAAGGGGCCGTGGGATGGCTACACCTTC
>.|TRBJ1-3|.|TRBV5-6
CASSSPSRVGNTIYF
TGTGCCAGCAGCTCCCCCTCCCGGGTTGGAAACACCATATATTTT
>.|TRBJ2-7|TRBD2|TRBV20-1
CSARDLAETGYEQYF
TGCAGTGCTAGAGATCTAGCGGAGACGGGCTACGAGCAGTACTTC